The sequence of this TCR beta chain was determined in a study of blood T cell repertoires in COVID-19. Trimming removed 5 bases from V and 4 bases from J; junction bases left unmatched: 8. The CDR3 is 15 amino acids. Germline CDR1 LNHDA, CDR2 SQIVND (reference sequence). Here immunoSEQ multiplex PCR was the method, and the copy in TCRdb shows in-frame clones only, minus some. The data show a few hundred thousand clones, approximately 91% seen once. Exposed enrollees had met someone with a PCR-confirmed or clinician-diagnosed COVID-19 case at some point within the 2 weeks before study entry. This chain joins TRBV19 and TRBJ2-5; 9 bases are shared with TRBD2. Sequencing was done on a sample of PBMCs or T cells enriched from blood (not recorded which). The clonotype was recovered from a middle-aged woman who had been exposed to COVID-19. The CDR3 DNA is TGTGCCAGTAGTGTTAGCGGGAGCCTGCGAGAGACCCAGTACTTC. The encoded protein is CASSVSGSLRETQYF.